This is a list of T cell receptor beta chains from one sample in a study of blood T cells in healthy people across ages. TCRdb re-called the 5' RACE reads through MiXCR, storing one row per CDR3 protein. The table records over 1.5 million distinct CDR3 sequences, roughly 49% of them present only once. Sequenced material: blood. The receptor set was obtained from a woman in her thirties or forties in good health. Each CDR3 is given with its conserved first and last residue. The D gene is left open where the match is weak. Clone size is given for some rows only: seen once, a few or many times, or a class if the clone is expanded.

TRBJ1-2	TRBD1	TRBV20-1	.	CSASLWTGGEGYTF	TGCAGTGCCAGCCTTTGGACAGGGGGCGAGGGCTACACCTTC
TRBJ2-7	TRBD2	TRBV20-1	.	CSARLAGLSYEQYF	TGCAGTGCTAGGCTAGCGGGGCTTTCCTACGAGCAGTACTTC
TRBJ1-1	TRBD1	TRBV19	.	CASSPLGGPGTEAFF	TGTGCCAGTAGCCCTTTAGGGGGCCCGGGCACTGAAGCTTTCTTT
TRBJ2-5	TRBD2	TRBV7-2	.	CASSPIRTSRETQYF	TGTGCCAGTAGCCCTATACGGACTAGCCGCGAGACCCAGTACTTC
TRBJ2-1	.	TRBV21-1	few	CASSLIERDNEQFF	TGTGCCAGCAGCCTAATAGAAAGGGACAATGAGCAGTTCTTC
TRBJ1-5	.	TRBV7-9	.	CASSPGLWEPQHF	TGTGCCAGCAGCCCGGGACTATGGGAGCCCCAGCATTTT
TRBJ2-1	TRBD2	TRBV6-2/TRBV6-3	.	CASSSTEAGRYNEQFF	TGTGCCAGCAGTTCCACCGAAGCGGGGAGGTACAATGAGCAGTTCTTC
TRBJ2-7	.	TRBV21-1	.	CASSKSGNHEQYF	TGTGCCAGCAGCAAATCAGGGAACCACGAGCAGTACTTC
TRBJ2-7	.	TRBV7-6	many	CASSPDGAYEQYF	TGTGCCAGCAGCCCGGACGGGGCCTACGAGCAGTACTTC
TRBJ2-3	.	TRBV4-2	.	CASSQRAAVSTDTQYF	TGTGCCAGCAGCCAACGAGCGGCGGTCAGCACAGATACGCAGTATTTT
TRBJ2-3	TRBD2	TRBV7-8	.	CASSLGVGLAGGQTDTQYF	TGTGCCAGCAGCTTAGGGGTCGGACTAGCGGGGGGGCAGACAGATACGCAGTATTTT
TRBJ2-7	.	TRBV7-6	.	CASSLEGRGNYEQYF	TGTGCCAGCAGCTTAGAGGGTCGGGGAAATTACGAGCAGTACTTC
TRBJ2-7	TRBD1	TRBV28	many	CASSIRDRGYEQYF	TGTGCCAGCAGTATCCGGGACAGGGGATACGAGCAGTACTTC
TRBJ2-7	.	TRBV21-1	.	CASSKALIYEQYF	TGTGCCAGCAGCAAAGCCCTGATCTACGAGCAGTACTTC
TRBJ2-5	TRBD1	TRBV6-1	.	CASSRIGTGVYQETQYF	TGTGCCAGCAGTCGAATCGGGACAGGGGTTTACCAAGAGACCCAGTACTTC
TRBJ2-7	.	TRBV29-1	.	CSVAGPVEQYF	TGCAGCGTTGCAGGACCTGTTGAGCAGTACTTC
TRBJ2-3	.	TRBV5-1	.	CASSVERGTDTRYF	TGCGCCAGCAGCGTGGAGCGAGGCACAGATACGCGGTATTTT
TRBJ1-2	.	TRBV20-1	few	CSAREGSSGYTF	TGCAGTGCCCGCGAAGGGTCTTCTGGCTACACCTTC